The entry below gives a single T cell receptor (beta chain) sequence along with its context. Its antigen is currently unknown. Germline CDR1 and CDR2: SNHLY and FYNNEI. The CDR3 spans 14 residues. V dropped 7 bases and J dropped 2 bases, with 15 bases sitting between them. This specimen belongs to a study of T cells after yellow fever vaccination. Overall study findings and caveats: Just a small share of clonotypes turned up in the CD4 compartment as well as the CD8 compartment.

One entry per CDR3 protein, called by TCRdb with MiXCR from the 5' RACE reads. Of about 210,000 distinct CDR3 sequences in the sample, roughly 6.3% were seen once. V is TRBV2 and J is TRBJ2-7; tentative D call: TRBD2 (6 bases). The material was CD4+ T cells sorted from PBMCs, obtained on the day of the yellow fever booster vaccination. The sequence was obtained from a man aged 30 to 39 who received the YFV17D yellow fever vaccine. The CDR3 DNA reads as TGTGCCAGCACCCCAGGCGGGGTCACCTACGAGCAGTACTTC. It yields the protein CASTPGGVTYEQYF.